The entry that follows covers one T cell receptor (beta chain) sequence. It has no known antigen specificity. Nothing much larger sits one base from this clone, and base qualities are not available. The data were taken from a study of blood T cell repertoires in COVID-19 (dated by TCRdb to the early 2020s). Study-wide context: Samples covering the acute and convalescent phases of COVID-19 were provided by collaborators in the United States, Italy and Spain. The prospective study material was composed of cDNA or gDNA derived from T cells, B-cell-depleted T cells, or PBMCs. Subjects who had been exposed to COVID-19, were actively infected with it, or had recovered from it provided the deeply sampled blood TCRbeta repertoires that made up the dataset. A freely available public database, intended as a resource for researchers studying the immune response to SARS-CoV-2, is where the repertoires were released. Samples were obtained from the ongoing ImmuneRACE study (first 160 participants) and from over 1,000 subjects provided by 6 global collaborators. Nearly every sample came with metadata listing a de-identified subject ID, COVID-19 status, age in years and sex. Where available, HLA class I and class II types were taken from metadata supplied by the sample provider and were not determined by assay-based typing. Overall study results and their limits: The amount of clinical and demographic metadata varied by source and participant and was provided uncurated.

The immunoSEQ Assay, a bias-controlled multiplex PCR, was used to amplify TCRbeta CDR3 regions from genomic DNA. Per the original workflow: The number of nucleated cells in each sample was estimated by amplification of reference gene primers within the assay. To quantify the absolute abundance of each unique TCRbeta CDR3 rearrangement, sequence reads were collapsed and filtered. Productive Simpson clonality was computed per sample as the square root of Simpson's diversity index over productive rearrangements. TCRdb obtained this table from immuneACCESS and retained in-frame rearrangements with V and J assigned. These tables miss some clones; where compared with another copy, unresolved V genes account for less than half of the shortfall, and the remainder is unexplained. V and J calls and clone size follow that table, whereas D and trimming were derived from the DNA. The sample includes about 120,000 clones, with roughly 87% observed a single time. More than 6% of the sample rests with the top ten.

Spanning cysteine to phenylalanine, the CDR3 consists of 14 amino acids. The CDR3 DNA has 42 bases and is translated from base 1. V lost 1 base and J lost 5 bases, and the count of bases not matched to a germline gene is 3. CDR1 and CDR2 are drawn from the germline V gene: MGHDK, SYGVNS. Collaborating institutions collected whole blood in K2EDTA tubes following their own protocols. For TCRbeta analysis, collaborators shipped samples as frozen whole blood, isolated PBMCs, or DNA extracted from either of those sample types. The sequence links TRBV25-1 to TRBJ1-1; 8 central nucleotides agree with TRBD1. Sequencing was performed on peripheral blood. This sequence was found in a human donor in a cohort sampled during active COVID-19. The sequenced DNA is TGTGCCAGCAGTGAATCAACAGGGGGAACTGAAGCTTTCTTT. Protein translation: CASSESTGGTEAFF.